This T cell receptor (beta chain) was obtained from a study of T-cell reconstitution after alpha-beta-depleted transplantation in children. Per the germline V gene, CDR1 is KGHDR and CDR2 is SFDVKD. V was cut by 4 bases and J by 3 bases, with 15 bases left in between. CDR3 size: 15 residues. The TCRbeta library incorporated unique molecular identifiers. TCRdb called the PCR reads again in MiXCR, with one record for every CDR3 protein. Of about a million distinct CDR3 sequences in the sample, less than 30% were seen once. Remarks on this clonotype: Antigen specificity is unknown.

Broader study findings: Some patients' high day-60 TCRbeta diversity was traced to surviving recipient T cells and thymic progenitors. In patients about two months after transplant, alpha-beta T cells reportedly arose from several hundred expanded graft clones. After one year, T-cell counts and TCRbeta diversity mostly came from new T cells.

The sequencing here drew on PBMCs, mostly from graft donor cells, taken 360 days after TCRalphabeta/CD19-depleted stem cell transplant. The sequence was collected from a boy under two years old who had a stem cell transplant for SCID, so the T cells may come from the graft donor. The gene calls are TRBV24-1 and TRBJ2-7; the D gene is possibly TRBD1 (6 bases). For the CDR3, the DNA is TGTGCCACCAGTGAGGCAGGGGAAAGAGACTACGAGCAGTACTTC. This codes for CATSEAGERDYEQYF.